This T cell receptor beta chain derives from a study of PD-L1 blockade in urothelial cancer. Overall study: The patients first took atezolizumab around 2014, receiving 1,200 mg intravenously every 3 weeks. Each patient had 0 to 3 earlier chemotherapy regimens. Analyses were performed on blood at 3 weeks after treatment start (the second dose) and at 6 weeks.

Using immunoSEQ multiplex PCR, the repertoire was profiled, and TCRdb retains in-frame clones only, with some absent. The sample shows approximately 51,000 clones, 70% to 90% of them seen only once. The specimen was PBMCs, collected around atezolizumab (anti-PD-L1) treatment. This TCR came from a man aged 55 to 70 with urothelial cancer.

The chain's CDR3 is CASSPDRDRGYIQYF. CDR3 DNA sequence: TGCGCCAGCAGCCCGGACCGGGACAGGGGGTACATTCAGTACTTC. The chain couples TRBV5-1 to TRBJ2-4; 11 nucleotides align to TRBD1. The ends lost 4 bases at V and 8 bases at J; junction bases unmatched: 8. This CDR3 is built from 15 residues. Per the germline V gene, CDR1 is SGHRS and CDR2 is YFSETQ.